This TCR beta chain was sequenced during a study of T cell repertoires in cytomegalovirus infection. General study results and limits: The ex vivo response was dominated by HLA-C-restricted CMV-specific TCR beta clonotypes.

TCRdb processed the reads anew with MiXCR; each CDR3 protein has one entry. Found here are about 24,000 distinct CDR3 sequences, approximately 22% of them singletons; the top ten hold around 90%. This clonotype was recorded at least ten times. Its antigen is not identified. The CDR3 covers 14 residues. Germline V gives CDR1 SNHLY, CDR2 FYNNEI. Unmatched junction bases numbered 3, after V lost 0 bases and J lost 7 bases. V is TRBV2 and J is TRBJ1-5; 7 bases are a match to TRBD1. The source of this sequence is a human donor in good health (CMV status not recorded). Some clones in this sample may be carry-over from other donors' samples. Sample: CD8+ T cells from cultured PBMCs, taken from culture after CMV antigen stimulation. CDR3 protein: CASSEAPGQQPQHF. CDR3 sequence (DNA): TGTGCCAGCAGTGAAGCGCCGGGACAGCAGCCCCAGCATTTT.